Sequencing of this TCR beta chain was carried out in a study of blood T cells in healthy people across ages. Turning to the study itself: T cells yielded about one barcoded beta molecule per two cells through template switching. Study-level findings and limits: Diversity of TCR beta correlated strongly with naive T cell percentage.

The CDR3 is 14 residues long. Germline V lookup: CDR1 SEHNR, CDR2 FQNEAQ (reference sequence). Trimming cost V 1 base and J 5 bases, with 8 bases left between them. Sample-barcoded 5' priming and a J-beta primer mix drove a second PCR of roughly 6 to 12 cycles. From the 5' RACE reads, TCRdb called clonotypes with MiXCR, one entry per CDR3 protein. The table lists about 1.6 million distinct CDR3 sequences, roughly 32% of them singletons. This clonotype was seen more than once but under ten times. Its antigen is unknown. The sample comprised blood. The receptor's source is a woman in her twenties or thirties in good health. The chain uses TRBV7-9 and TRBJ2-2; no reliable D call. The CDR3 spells CASSLERVTGELFF. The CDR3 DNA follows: TGTGCCAGCAGCTTAGAGCGAGTTACCGGGGAGCTGTTTTTT.